This note documents a single T cell receptor beta chain sequence. This record belongs to a study of T cell repertoires in cytomegalovirus infection. MiXCR, run by TCRdb on the reads, gives a single entry per CDR3 protein. In the table there are about 100,000 distinct CDR3 sequences, 23% of which are singletons. V lost 7 bases and J lost 4, with 16 bases in between. Germline CDR1 LNHDA, CDR2 SQIVND (reference sequence). This CDR3 contains 14 residues. Material for sequencing was CD8+ T cells from PBMCs. This chain uses TRBV19 with TRBJ1-1; D gene uncertain. This TCR derives from a human donor in good health (CMV status not recorded). Some clones in this sample may be carry-over from other donors' samples. The CDR3 region has the DNA TGTGCCAGTACCACGCGGGGTAGTGGCACTGAAGCTTTCTTT. This encodes CASTTRGSGTEAFF.